Each of the 9 T cell receptor beta chains below was sequenced from the same sample in a study of blood T cell repertoires in COVID-19 (dated by TCRdb to the early 2020s). The protocol used for the library was the immunoSEQ multiplex PCR assay. What TCRdb holds here is the immuneACCESS table cut down to in-frame rearrangements. Part of the clones is not present; checked against another copy, under half of the missing clones reflect an unresolved V gene, and the others are unexplained. Counted in this sample were about 140,000 clones; 87% of them appeared once. Together, the top ten hold more than 5% of the sample. The sequencing sample was made of peripheral blood. The receptors were gathered from a human donor in a cohort sampled during active COVID-19.

V usage is TRBV19 and J usage is TRBJ2-1, with 7 bases that match TRBD2. J gave up 5 bases and V 6 bases, and 10 bases lay outside the gene matches. The CDR3 totals 15 residues. Germline lookup yields CDR1 LNHDA and CDR2 SQIVND (reference sequence). The CDR3 loop reads CASRPGTKSDNEQFF. DNA of the CDR3: TGTGCCAGTAGGCCCGGGACTAAGAGCGACAATGAGCAGTTCTTC.

J is TRBJ1-1 and V is TRBV2, with a possible D match to TRBD1 (6 bases). Trimming took 2 bases from V and 5 from J, leaving 9 bases between them. The CDR3 consists of 13 residues. Germline V lookup: CDR1 SNHLY, CDR2 FYNNEI. The CDR3 DNA is TGTGCCAGCAGTGAATACAGGGAAACTGAAGCTTTCTTT. Its translation is CASSEYRETEAFF.

This clone has just a few counts. This chain joins TRBV27 and TRBJ2-7; possibly TRBD2 for D (7 bases). Germline lookup yields CDR1 MNHEY and CDR2 SMNVEV (reference sequence). With 5 bases removed from V and 5 bases from J, the gap between germline ends came to 19 bases. The CDR3 is 15 residues long. The CDR3, as DNA: TGTGCCAGCAGTACCCCTCGGGGGGCGGAACACGAGCAGTACTTC. It encodes CASSTPRGAEHEQYF.

The chain employs TRBV21-1 and TRBJ1-2. TRBV21-1 is marked as a pseudogene. The CDR3 sequence is 16 residues long. CDR3 loop: CASSKVRGSGYYGYTF. The DNA of the CDR3 is TGTGCCAGCAGCAAAGTCCGGGGGTCGGGTTATTATGGCTACACCTTC.

Notes on this clone: Other DNA sequences within the sample encode an identical CDR3. The V gene is TRBV7-9, the J gene TRBJ1-5; D unclear. The CDR3 totals 12 residues. The V end lost 1 base, the J end lost 6 bases, and 4 bases lay between the germline ends. Germline lookup yields CDR1 SEHNR and CDR2 FQNEAQ (reference sequence). The CDR3 DNA reads as TGTGCCAGCAGCTTAGGGAGTCAGCCCCAGCATTTT. It specifies CASSLGSQPQHF.

The V gene is TRBV6-1, the J gene TRBJ1-5, with a tentative D call TRBD1 (5 bases). The CDR3 length is 17 residues. Germline CDR1 reads MNHNS; CDR2 reads SASEGT. Deletions cut 0 bases from V and 4 bases from J, with 16 bases between. DNA for the CDR3: TGTGCCAGCAGTGAAGCGTCCCCGGGGGAATGGAATCAGCCCCAGCATTTT. This codes for CASSEASPGEWNQPQHF.

J is TRBJ2-7 and V is TRBV21-1; TRBD1 is taken as the D call from the table, unchecked against the DNA. TRBV21-1 is termed a pseudogene. The CDR3 is made up of 20 amino acids. CDR3 sequence (DNA): TGTGCCAGCAGCAAAGATGGGACAGACTACACCTGGCCCCTCTCCTACGAGCAGTACTTC. Amino acid sequence: CASSKDGTDYTWPLSYEQYF.

The rearrangement uses TRBV5-1 and TRBJ2-7; D is possibly TRBD1 (7 bases). Germline values: CDR1 SGHRS, CDR2 YFSETQ. The CDR3 loop spans 14 amino acids. The V gene lost 6 bases and the J gene lost 3 bases, with 16 bases spanning the gap. CDR3 bases: TGCGCCAGCACCAACAGACAGGGAGGCTACGAGCAGTACTTC. It specifies CASTNRQGGYEQYF.

The rearrangement uses TRBV29-1 and TRBJ1-1, with 7 bases identical to TRBD1. The CDR3 totals 11 residues. Germline lookup yields CDR1 SQVTM and CDR2 ANQGSEA. The DNA for the CDR3 is TGCACCGCGACAGGGCGGACTGAAGCTTTCTTT. This sequence encodes CTATGRTEAFF.